This T cell receptor (beta chain) originates from a study of cytomegalovirus exposure and HLA in healthy donors. For this clone: Its specificity is unknown.

General study points: Analyzed later, association rates of TCRs varied across HLA loci, with DRB1 most and HLA-C fewest.

PCR amplification relied on 60 Vbeta primers (plus 13 Jbeta primers). The protocol was immunoSEQ multiplex PCR, while the TCRdb copy is restricted to in-frame clones and leaves out a portion. The sample holds approximately 130,000 clones, about 85% seen once. The CDR3 runs to 15 residues. V lost 4 bases, J lost 8 bases, and 20 bases lay in between. Germline V gene lookup returns CDR1 SGHRS and CDR2 YFSETQ. The chain recombines TRBV5-1 with TRBJ2-3; weak D call: TRBD2 (6 bases). The receptor was isolated from a woman in her twenties or thirties in good health and CMV-seropositive. The sequenced sample consisted of PBMCs. The CDR3 sequence is CASSAGTVIGSTQYF. The CDR3 nucleotides read TGCGCCAGCAGCGCCGGGACTGTGATTGGGAGTACGCAGTATTTT.